The 15 T cell receptor beta chains below come from one sample, sequenced in a study of blood T cell repertoires in COVID-19. TCRdb's copy holds only in-frame clones and misses some; the assay was immunoSEQ multiplex PCR. The data contain 250,000 to 300,000 clones, 84% of them seen just once; the ten biggest clones take up around 4.1%. The sample consisted of PBMCs or T cells enriched from blood (not recorded which). The receptors were gathered from a man aged 25-45 years with acute COVID-19.

This chain links TRBV5-1 with TRBJ2-2, with no clear D. The CDR3 consists of 15 residues. With 0 bases removed from V and 2 bases from J, the gap between germline ends came to 8 bases. CDR1 and CDR2 (germline): SGHRS, YFSETQ. CDR3 sequence reads: CASSLDSLNTGELFF. CDR3 DNA sequence: TGCGCCAGCAGCTTGGACAGCCTAAACACCGGGGAGCTGTTTTTT.

The chain links TRBV30 to TRBJ1-2; no clear D gene. The germline gives CDR1 GTSNPN, CDR2 SVGIG (reference sequence). V was pared by 4 bases and J by 6 bases, with 9 bases between. The CDR3 totals 11 residues. The CDR3 DNA follows: TGTGCCTGGAAGCAGCAGGATGGCTACACCTTC. This encodes CAWKQQDGYTF. Using reference TRBV30 and TRBJ1-2 for the parts outside the CDR3, the full variable domain is SQTIHQWPATLVQPVGSPLSLECTVEGTSNPNLYWYRQAAGRGLQLLFYSVGIGQISSEVPQNLSASRPQDRQFILSSKKLLLSDSGFYLCAWKQQDGYTFGSGTRLTVV.

The chain couples TRBV30 to TRBJ1-1; D is uncertain. This CDR3 spans 13 amino acids. Per the germline V gene, CDR1 is GTSNPN and CDR2 is SVGIG (reference sequence). V was cut by 7 bases and J by 1 base, with 13 bases left in between. DNA of the CDR3: TGTGCCTTCGAACTCAAGCAGAACACTGAAGCTTTCTTT. This gives the protein CAFELKQNTEAFF.

The gene calls are TRBV11-3 and TRBJ1-6; D might be TRBD1 (6 bases). Germline loops: CDR1 SGHNT, CDR2 YENEEA. V gave up 5 bases and J gave up 3 bases, with 11 bases separating them. The CDR3 spans 15 residues. In nucleotides, the CDR3 is TGTGCCAGCAGCCAGGACAGCGTCTATAATTCACCCCTCCACTTT. Residues: CASSQDSVYNSPLHF.

As to this clone: Different DNA sequences within this sample yield the same CDR3. The chain joins TRBV15 to TRBJ2-1, with D possibly matching TRBD1 (7 bases). Trimming pared 2 bases from V and 4 bases from J, leaving 9 bases between. The CDR3 is made up of 14 amino acids. Germline loops: CDR1 LNHNV, CDR2 YYDKDF (reference sequence). The CDR3 reads CATSRQGGYNEQFF. The CDR3 DNA sequence: TGTGCCACCAGCAGACAGGGGGGATACAATGAGCAGTTCTTC. Using reference TRBV15 and TRBJ2-1 for the parts outside the CDR3, the full variable domain is DAMVIQNPRYQVTQFGKPVTLSCSQTLNHNVMYWYQQKSSQAPKLLFHYYDKDFNNEADTPDNFQSRRPNTSFCFLDIRSPGLGDTAMYLCATSRQGGYNEQFFGPGTRLTVL.

This sequence joins TRBV4-3 and TRBJ1-1; 11 bases align to TRBD1. Germline V gene data show CDR1 as LGHNA and CDR2 as YSLEER. The V segment lost 1 base and the J segment 3 bases; nucleotides outside the gene matches: 1. The CDR3 runs 15 residues. The CDR3 is CASSQVDRGHTEAFF. The CDR3 DNA is TGCGCCAGCAGCCAAGTGGACAGGGGGCACACTGAAGCTTTCTTT.

This clone was detected only a few times. The CDR3 region is CASSLEGGRISAIDTQYF. In DNA form, the CDR3 reads TGTGCCAGCAGCTTAGAAGGGGGAAGGATTTCAGCAATAGATACGCAGTATTTT. This chain connects TRBV7-2 to TRBJ2-3; maybe TRBD1 (6 bases). Between the trimmed V and J ends, which lost 1 base and 5 bases, there was a span of 22 bases. CDR1 is SGHTA and CDR2 is FQGNSA in the germline V gene. The CDR3 extends over 18 amino acids. Full variable domain (remainder filled in from reference TRBV7-2 and TRBJ2-3): GAGVSQSPSNKVTEKGKDVELRCDPISGHTALYWYRQSLGQGLEFLIYFQGNSAPDKSGLPSDRFSAERTGGSVSTLTIQRTQQEDSAVYLCASSLEGGRISAIDTQYFGPGTRLTVL.

This rearrangement joins TRBV28 to TRBJ1-5; TRBD1 matches at 7 bases. The CDR3 sequence is 14 residues long. With V trimmed by 5 bases and J by 3 bases, 4 bases remained unmatched. CDR1 is MDHEN and CDR2 is SYDVKM in the germline V gene. The CDR3 reads CASSKTGPNQPQHF. For the CDR3, the DNA is TGTGCCAGCAGTAAGACAGGGCCCAATCAGCCCCAGCATTTT.

This clone turned up a few times. V gene TRBV9 combines with J gene TRBJ1-3; no reliable D call. CDR1 and CDR2 from the germline V gene are SGDLS and YYNGEE. The CDR3 sequence is 13 residues long. Between the trimmed V and J ends, which lost 0 bases and 4 bases, there was a span of 5 bases. The CDR3 is CASSVGGGNTIYF. The DNA for the CDR3 is TGTGCCAGCAGCGTAGGAGGAGGAAACACCATATATTTT.

The chain has TRBV19 and TRBJ1-1; D is possibly TRBD1 (5 bases). Germline CDR1 reads LNHDA; CDR2 reads SQIVND (reference sequence). The CDR3 sequence is 13 residues long. The V gene lost 6 bases and the J gene lost 1 base, with 9 bases spanning the gap. CDR3: CASRLTGNTEAFF. The CDR3 coding sequence is TGTGCCAGTAGGCTTACAGGGAACACTGAAGCTTTCTTT.

V gene TRBV12-3 or TRBV12-4 combines with J gene TRBJ1-4; D may be TRBD1 (5 bases). Trimming pared 2 bases from V and 6 bases from J, leaving 7 bases between. This CDR3 spans 13 amino acids. CDR3 sequence (DNA): TGTGCCAGCAGTTTATCGACAGATGAAAAACTGTTTTTT. As protein: CASSLSTDEKLFF.

This chain links TRBV6-5 with TRBJ2-1; 8 bases align to TRBD2. This CDR3 is built from 15 residues. CDR1 and CDR2 (germline): MNHEY, SVGAGI. V shed 3 bases, J shed 7 bases, and the junction held 8 bases outside the gene matches. The CDR3 reads CASSYLTREDNEQFF. The CDR3 DNA is TGTGCCAGCAGTTATTTAACGCGGGAGGATAATGAGCAGTTCTTC.

This clone was observed a few times. The chain couples TRBV6-2 or TRBV6-3 to TRBJ2-7; 10 nucleotides line up with TRBD1. Germline V gene data show CDR1 as MNHEY and CDR2 as SVGEGT. CDR3 length equals 17 residues. Unmatched junction bases numbered 11, after V lost 2 bases and J lost 4 bases. The CDR3 spells CASSYQGFRTGGYEQYV. CDR3 coding DNA: TGTGCCAGCAGTTACCAAGGCTTCCGGACAGGGGGTTACGAGCAGTACGTC.

The rearrangement links TRBV3-1 (or the pseudogene TRBV3-2) to TRBJ2-3; TRBD2 aligns across 9 bases. Unmatched junction bases numbered 1, after V lost 1 base and J lost 2 bases. CDR1 LGHDT and CDR2 YNNKEL come from the germline V gene (reference sequence). This CDR3 is 15 amino acids long. In DNA, the CDR3 is TGTGCCAGCAGCCAAGGCGGGGGGGCCACAGATACGCAGTATTTT. Amino acids: CASSQGGGATDTQYF.

This clone came up a few times. The identical CDR3 is also encoded by other nucleotide sequences in the sample. The CDR3 coding sequence is TGTGCCAGCAGCTTAGGTCAGAACACTGAAGCTTTCTTT. It encodes CASSLGQNTEAFF. The chain links TRBV7-6 to TRBJ1-1, with D unresolved. Germline values: CDR1 SGHVS, CDR2 FNYEAQ. V lost 1 base, J lost 1 base, and 4 bases lay in between. The length of the CDR3 is 13 residues. The full variable domain, its missing parts supplied by reference TRBV7-6 and TRBJ1-1, is GAGVSQSPRYKVTKRGQDVALRCDPISGHVSLYWYRQALGQGPEFLTYFNYEAQQDKSGLPNDRFSAERPEGSISTLTIQRTEQRDSAMYRCASSLGQNTEAFFGQGTRLTVV.